Within the sample, the clone carrying this T cell receptor beta chain is medium-sized. This entry belongs to a study of metastatic and nonmetastatic thyroid tumors. Thyroid surgery had not been preceded by any treatment in any patient. TCRdb reassembled clones from the PCR reads with MiXCR. The table has 20,000 to 25,000 clones, 12% seen once. The sequence came from a male donor with papillary thyroid cancer or a benign thyroid nodule (not recorded which). Some clones in this sample may be carry-over from other donors' samples. What was sequenced was blood.

The CDR3 reads CATSGRASYNEQFF. CDR3 nucleotides: TGTGCCACCAGTGGCAGGGCCTCCTACAATGAGCAGTTCTTC. The chain links TRBV24-1 to TRBJ2-1; the D gene is possibly TRBD1 (5 bases). V lost 5 bases, J lost 0 bases, and 7 bases lay in between. Looked up from germline, CDR1 is KGHDR and CDR2 is SFDVKD. The CDR3 extends over 14 amino acids.